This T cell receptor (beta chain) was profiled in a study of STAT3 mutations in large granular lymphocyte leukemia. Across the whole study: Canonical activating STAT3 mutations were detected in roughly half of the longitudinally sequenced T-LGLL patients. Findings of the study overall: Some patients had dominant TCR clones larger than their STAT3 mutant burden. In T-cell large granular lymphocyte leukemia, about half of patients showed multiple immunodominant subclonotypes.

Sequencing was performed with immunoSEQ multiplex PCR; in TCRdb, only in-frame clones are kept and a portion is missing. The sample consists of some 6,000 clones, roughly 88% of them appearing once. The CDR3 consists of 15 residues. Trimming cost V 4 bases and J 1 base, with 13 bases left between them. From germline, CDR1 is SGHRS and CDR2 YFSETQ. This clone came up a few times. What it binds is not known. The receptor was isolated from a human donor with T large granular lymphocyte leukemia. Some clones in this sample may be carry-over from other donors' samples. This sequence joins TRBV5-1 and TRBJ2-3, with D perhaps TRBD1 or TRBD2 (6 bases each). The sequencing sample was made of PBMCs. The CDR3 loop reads CASSPPRGGTDTQYF. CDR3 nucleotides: TGCGCCAGCAGCCCCCCTAGGGGGGGCACAGATACGCAGTATTTT.